These 13 T cell receptor beta chains were sequenced from one sample in a study of blood T cell repertoires in COVID-19. Repertoires were generated with immunoSEQ multiplex PCR, while TCRdb's copy carries only in-frame clones and drops some. The table has over 200,000 clones, around nine tenths seen once. Sequenced input: peripheral blood. The receptors originated from a man in his sixties who had recovered from COVID-19.

This chain connects TRBV28 to TRBJ2-2; 12 bases map to TRBD2. CDR3 length: 15 residues. J was trimmed by 5 bases and V by 6 bases; bases with no gene match: 4. CDR1 MDHEN and CDR2 SYDVKM come from the germline V gene. CDR3 amino acids: CASSTGTSGTGELFF. CDR3 nucleotides: TGTGCCAGCAGCACCGGGACTAGCGGGACCGGGGAGCTGTTTTTT.

In its sample, this clone was seen once. The chain joins TRBV3-1 (or the pseudogene TRBV3-2) to TRBJ2-7, with 12 bases fitting TRBD2. Germline CDR1 reads LGHDT; CDR2 reads YNNKEL (reference sequence). The junction had 4 bases not matched to a gene; V was cut back by 4 bases and J by 3 bases. This CDR3 has 15 residues. DNA of the CDR3: TGTGCCAGCAGCCGATCGACTAGCGGGAGCTACGAGCAGTACTTC. Protein sequence: CASSRSTSGSYEQYF.

The rearrangement uses TRBV19 and TRBJ2-3; D is undetermined. Trimming stripped 3 bases from V and 6 bases from J, with 13 bases between. The CDR3 consists of 14 residues. Per germline, CDR1 LNHDA and CDR2 SQIVND (reference sequence). The DNA for the CDR3 is TGTGCCAGTAGTATGCAGGCTGCAGGCGATACGCAGTATTTT. It is translated as CASSMQAAGDTQYF.

This clone was counted once. V gene TRBV25-1 combines with J gene TRBJ1-2, with 9 bases identical to TRBD1. The length of the CDR3 is 12 residues. Trimming cost V 7 bases and J 8 bases; bases outside gene matches: 5. CDR1 and CDR2 from the germline V gene are MGHDK and SYGVNS. CDR3 in DNA: TGTGCCAGCAAGACAGGGGGTGGGGGCTACACCTTC. This sequence encodes CASKTGGGGYTF.

This clone has a single count. CDR3 nucleotides: TGTGCCACCAGTGATTCAACGACTAGCCGGTGGATGGATACGCAGTATTTT. This encodes CATSDSTTSRWMDTQYF. The genes are TRBV24-1 and TRBJ2-3, with TRBD2 matching 7 bases. The length of the CDR3 is 17 residues. Germline-derived CDR1 and CDR2 are KGHDR and SFDVKD. The junction had 13 bases not matched to a gene; V was cut back by 2 bases and J by 6 bases.

This clone is a singleton in its sample. This chain connects TRBV12-3 or TRBV12-4 to TRBJ2-7; D gene unclear. The CDR3 contains 12 residues. Between the trimmed V and J ends, which lost 3 bases and 1 base, there was a span of 4 bases. This CDR3 is CASSFRSYEQYF. In DNA, the CDR3 is TGTGCCAGCAGTTTCCGGTCCTACGAGCAGTACTTC.

The gene calls are TRBV12-1 and TRBJ2-7; the D segment call TRBD2 is taken from the table without a DNA check. TRBV12-1 represents a pseudogene. This CDR3 has 14 residues. The CDR3 DNA reads TGTGCCAGCCGGCGCCGCGGGAGTTCCTACGAGCAGTACTTC. This translates into CASRRRGSSYEQYF.

The chain recombines TRBV19 with TRBJ1-1; D unresolved. This CDR3 spans 14 amino acids. Looked up from germline, CDR1 is LNHDA and CDR2 is SQIVND (reference sequence). V dropped 5 bases and J dropped 10 bases, with 20 bases sitting between them. CDR3 protein: CASSLRTTGSGAFF. DNA of the CDR3: TGTGCCAGTAGTCTCCGCACCACCGGTTCGGGAGCTTTCTTT.

The chain has TRBV18 and TRBJ1-1, with D uncertain. CDR3 size: 16 residues. Looked up from germline, CDR1 is KGHSH and CDR2 is LQKENI. V lost 6 bases to trimming and J lost 1 base, with 18 bases between them. The CDR3 sequence is CASSQLPLGTNTEAFF. The CDR3 region has the DNA TGTGCCAGCTCGCAGTTACCCCTGGGCACGAACACTGAAGCTTTCTTT.

There are a few counts of this clone. The chain is built from TRBV6-5 and TRBJ1-6, with 7 bases fitting TRBD1. The CDR3 consists of 15 residues. Trimming took 6 bases from V and 7 from J; bases not matched to a gene: 9. The germline V gene encodes CDR1 MNHEY and CDR2 SVGAGI. The CDR3 nucleotides read TGTGCCAGCAGCGAGAACAGGGGCCGGAATTCACCCCTCCACTTT. Encoded protein: CASSENRGRNSPLHF.

The chain couples TRBV3-1 (or the pseudogene TRBV3-2) to TRBJ2-6; 10 positions match TRBD1. The CDR3 has 14 amino acids. The V and J ends lost 5 bases and 9 bases, in that order; junction bases with no gene match: 4. From germline, CDR1 is LGHDT and CDR2 YNNKEL (reference sequence). In DNA, the CDR3 is TGTGCCAGCAGCTCGGGACAGGGGTTCAACGTCCTGACTTTC. Amino acid sequence: CASSSGQGFNVLTF.

The genes are TRBV30 and TRBJ1-5; the D gene is possibly TRBD1 (6 bases). Germline V gene sequence: CDR1 GTSNPN, CDR2 SVGIG (reference sequence). V was trimmed by 0 bases and J by 0 bases, leaving 15 bases between them. There are 17 residues in the CDR3. The CDR3 DNA reads TGTGCCTGGAGTGTACAGAGGACAGCTCATAGCAATCAGCCCCAGCATTTT. Its protein is CAWSVQRTAHSNQPQHF.

The gene calls are TRBV5-1 and TRBJ2-3; TRBD1 matches 9 bases. The J segment lost 4 bases and the V segment lost 1 base, leaving 1 base of the junction unmatched. The germline CDR1 and CDR2 sequences are SGHRS and YFSETQ. The CDR3 spans 14 residues. CDR3 residues: CASSLRTGADTQYF. In DNA form, the CDR3 reads TGCGCCAGCAGCTTGCGGACAGGGGCAGATACGCAGTATTTT.